These 23 T cell receptor beta chains came from one sample sequenced in a study of cytomegalovirus exposure and HLA in healthy donors. Primers included in the PCR were 60 Vbeta and 13 Jbeta primers. Here immunoSEQ multiplex PCR was the method, and the copy in TCRdb shows in-frame clones only, minus some. The profile covers 150,000 to 200,000 clones, with about 9% appearing a single time and 1% to 1.5% taken by the ten largest. The sample was PBMCs. These TCRs come from a young woman in good health and CMV-seropositive.

The chain couples TRBV11-2 to TRBJ2-7; 8 bases are shared with TRBD2. The germline gives CDR1 SGHAT, CDR2 FQNNGV. There are 12 residues in the CDR3. Germline trimming cut 5 bases from V and 10 bases from J; bases unmatched to any gene: 7. CDR3 DNA sequence: TGTGCCAGCAGCCGGGGGGGCGATCCCCAGTACTTC. This encodes CASSRGGDPQYF.

The chain carries TRBV30 and TRBJ2-7, with 11 bases that match TRBD1. The germline V gene encodes CDR1 GTSNPN and CDR2 SVGIG (reference sequence). V lost 3 bases and J lost 2; bases outside the gene matches: 3. This CDR3 is 14 amino acids long. CDR3 nucleotide sequence: TGTGCCTGGAGCGGGACAGGGGGAACCTACGAGCAGTACTTC. Translating it yields CAWSGTGGTYEQYF.

V and J are TRBV19 and TRBJ2-6, with D possibly being TRBD1 (5 bases). The CDR3 contains 16 residues. Germline lookup yields CDR1 LNHDA and CDR2 SQIVND (reference sequence). Trimming cost V 8 bases and J 0 bases, with 14 bases left between them. The CDR3 coding sequence is TGTGCCAGTTCTCAGGGATTTCGCTCTGGGGCCAACGTCCTGACTTTC. This gives the protein CASSQGFRSGANVLTF.

This clone was seen more than once but under ten times. V gene TRBV27 combines with J gene TRBJ2-7; tentative D call: TRBD1 (5 bases). The germline CDR1 and CDR2 sequences are MNHEY and SMNVEV (reference sequence). The V end was cut by 6 bases, the J end by 0 bases, with 12 bases between. This CDR3 comprises 14 residues. This CDR3 reads CASRPAGISYEQYF. The CDR3 DNA is TGTGCCAGCAGACCGGCAGGGATCTCCTACGAGCAGTACTTC.

This clone appeared a few times. This chain uses TRBV6-5 with TRBJ2-7; tentatively, D is TRBD1 (6 bases). The germline V and J ends were trimmed by 7 bases and 1 base, with 17 bases remaining between them. CDR3 length equals 15 residues. Germline lookup yields CDR1 MNHEY and CDR2 SVGAGI. In nucleotides, the CDR3 is TGTGCCAGCACCCCCGGACGGGACACGTCCTACGAGCAGTACTTC. This sequence encodes CASTPGRDTSYEQYF.

There are a few counts of this clone. The rearrangement links TRBV5-1 to TRBJ2-7; TRBD2 matches at 11 bases. Per the germline V gene, CDR1 is SGHRS and CDR2 is YFSETQ. This CDR3 contains 15 residues. The V segment lost 4 bases and the J segment 2 bases; nucleotides outside the gene matches: 5. CDR3 region: CASSPRTSGPYEQYF. CDR3 DNA: TGCGCCAGCAGCCCCAGGACTAGCGGGCCCTACGAGCAGTACTTC. Full variable domain (rest looked up from reference TRBV5-1 and TRBJ2-7): KAGVTQTPRYLIKTRGQQVTLSCSPISGHRSVSWYQQTPGQGLQFLFEYFSETQRNKGNFPGRFSGRQFSNSRSEMNVSTLELGDSALYLCASSPRTSGPYEQYFGPGTRLTVT.

This chain links TRBV27 with TRBJ1-2; 7 nucleotides agree with TRBD1. V lost 5 bases, J lost 10 bases, and 7 bases stayed unmatched. The CDR3 spans 12 residues. The germline V gene has CDR1 MNHEY and CDR2 SMNVEV (reference sequence). CDR3 protein: CASSQRQGDYTF. CDR3 DNA: TGTGCCAGCAGTCAAAGACAGGGTGACTACACCTTC.

The genes are TRBV6-4 and TRBJ1-2; a weak D match, TRBD1 (6 bases). V was trimmed by 8 bases and J by 5 bases, leaving 18 bases between them. Germline V gene data show CDR1 as MRHNA and CDR2 as SNTAGT. This CDR3 has 14 residues. CDR3 nucleotides: TGTGCCAGCTACCCTTCGACAGGATTATATGGCTACACCTTC. Translating gives CASYPSTGLYGYTF.

The rearrangement links TRBV18 to TRBJ2-1; perhaps TRBD2 as D (5 bases). Germline assignment: CDR1 KGHSH and CDR2 LQKENI. Between the trimmed V and J ends, which lost 7 bases and 7 bases, there was a span of 17 bases. CDR3 length: 14 amino acids. This chain's CDR3 is CASYLAANLNEQFF. CDR3 bases: TGTGCCAGCTATCTAGCTGCAAACCTGAATGAGCAGTTCTTC.

This chain connects TRBV9 to TRBJ2-7; 9 nucleotides agree with TRBD1. This CDR3 region has 14 residues. J lost 2 bases, V lost 4 bases, and 4 bases had no gene match. Germline CDR1 SGDLS, CDR2 YYNGEE. In DNA, the CDR3 is TGTGCCAGCAGCCAAGGACAGGGGACCTACGAGCAGTACTTC. It encodes CASSQGQGTYEQYF.

The chain links TRBV19 to TRBJ2-3; 7 bases align to TRBD2. V lost 5 bases to trimming and J lost 6 bases; unmatched junction nucleotides: 20. The CDR3 covers 18 residues. In germline, CDR1 is LNHDA, CDR2 SQIVND (reference sequence). The CDR3 region is CASSPLGGGMLQTDTQYF. CDR3 DNA: TGTGCCAGTAGTCCCTTGGGGGGGGGTATGTTACAAACGGATACGCAGTATTTT.

The table lists this clone with a few counts. The chain has TRBV14 and TRBJ1-2; TRBD1 matches 10 bases. This CDR3 contains 16 residues. V lost 4 bases and J lost 5; bases outside the gene matches: 10. The germline CDR1 and CDR2 sequences are SGHDN and FVKESK. The CDR3 coding sequence is TGTGCCAGCAGCCGGGACAGGGGCAATGTAAGGTATGGCTACACCTTC. This sequence encodes CASSRDRGNVRYGYTF.

This clone has more than one count but fewer than ten. The rearrangement joins TRBV19 to TRBJ1-5; the D is unclear. This CDR3 spans 11 amino acids. Trimming shortened V by 9 bases and J by 7 bases, and 10 bases separated the two germline ends. Germline values: CDR1 LNHDA, CDR2 SQIVND (reference sequence). The CDR3 loop reads CASGVDQPQHF. The CDR3 DNA reads as TGTGCCAGCGGGGTGGACCAGCCCCAGCATTTT.

The J gene is TRBJ1-6, the V gene TRBV5-1; 8 bases line up with TRBD1. The CDR3 has 14 amino acids. V trimming: 0 bases; J trimming: 17 bases; junction bases outside the gene matches: 10. CDR1 and CDR2 (germline): SGHRS, YFSETQ. In DNA form, the CDR3 reads TGCGCCAGCAGCTTGGAGGGACAGGTGCAACCGGTCCACTTT. Amino acid sequence: CASSLEGQVQPVHF.

This clone was seen a few times. This chain joins TRBV15 and TRBJ2-7; 10 bases agree with TRBD1. The CDR3 is 15 residues long. V dropped 2 bases and J dropped 4; count of bases not matched to a gene: 5. Germline V gene data show CDR1 as LNHNV and CDR2 as YYDKDF (reference sequence). The chain's CDR3 is CATSRSGTGVYEQYF. The CDR3 DNA reads TGTGCCACCAGCAGAAGCGGGACAGGGGTGTACGAGCAGTACTTC.

The rearrangement links TRBV30 to TRBJ1-1; D not certain. The germline CDR1 and CDR2 sequences are GTSNPN and SVGIG (reference sequence). The CDR3 consists of 14 residues. Trimming cost V 0 bases and J 1 base, with 9 bases left between them. DNA for the CDR3: TGTGCCTGGAGTGTTGCTCTCAGGAACACTGAAGCTTTCTTT. It translates to CAWSVALRNTEAFF.

The CDR3 loop reads CASSQDGYSGRAKETQYF. CDR3 DNA: TGTGCCAGCAGCCAAGACGGTTACAGCGGGAGGGCTAAAGAGACCCAGTACTTC. The chain has TRBV4-2 and TRBJ2-5, with 10 bases aligning to TRBD2. In germline, CDR1 is LGHNA, CDR2 YNFKEQ. V lost 0 bases and J lost 3; bases outside the gene matches: 10. The CDR3 sequence is 18 residues long.

The V and J genes are TRBV6-6 and TRBJ2-1, with 11 bases identical to TRBD2. The CDR3 runs to 16 residues. Germline V lookup: CDR1 MNHNY, CDR2 SVGAGI (reference sequence). Losses at the gene ends were 5 bases for V and 8 bases for J; bases not matched to a gene: 11. DNA for the CDR3: TGTGCCAGCAGTCCCTCAGGGACTAGCGGAGGATATGAGCAGTTCTTC. Encoded protein: CASSPSGTSGGYEQFF.

This clone has more than one count but fewer than ten. The J gene is TRBJ1-1, the V gene TRBV6-6; D call uncertain. Trimming took off 7 bases at V and 6 bases at J, with 18 bases between the two ends. The CDR3 totals 14 residues. Germline V gene lookup returns CDR1 MNHNY and CDR2 SVGAGI (reference sequence). CDR3 sequence: CASISGGNGAEAFF. The CDR3 coding sequence is TGTGCCAGCATTTCGGGAGGTAATGGGGCTGAAGCTTTCTTT.

The chain combines TRBV6-1 with TRBJ2-2; D perhaps matches TRBD2 (5 bases). The ends were cut back, 2 bases at V and 7 bases at J, with 8 bases in the middle. There are 13 residues in the CDR3. From germline, CDR1 is MNHNS and CDR2 SASEGT. The CDR3 spells CASSEFAGGELFF. In DNA, the CDR3 is TGTGCCAGCAGTGAATTCGCGGGCGGGGAGCTGTTTTTT.

This clone appeared a few times. The chain employs TRBV6-1 and TRBJ2-5; D may be TRBD1 (6 bases). This CDR3 spans 15 amino acids. Deletions cut 6 bases from V and 0 bases from J, with 14 bases between. CDR1 MNHNS and CDR2 SASEGT come from the germline V gene. The chain's CDR3 is CASSKKQGDQETQYF. CDR3 bases: TGTGCCAGCAGCAAAAAACAGGGAGACCAAGAGACCCAGTACTTC.

This clone came up a few times. The same CDR3 arises from other DNA sequences in this sample as well. The V call is TRBV7-9, the J call TRBJ2-1; D possibly corresponds to TRBD2 (6 bases). V shed 1 base and J shed 8 bases, with 6 bases lying between them. CDR1 is SEHNR, CDR2 FQNEAQ, per germline (reference sequence). The CDR3 loop spans 12 amino acids. The CDR3 DNA follows: TGTGCCAGCAGCTTAGGGGGGGATGAGCAGTTCTTC. This sequence encodes CASSLGGDEQFF.

The chain employs TRBV9 and TRBJ2-3, with 13 nucleotides matching TRBD2. The CDR3 length is 18 residues. Per germline, CDR1 SGDLS and CDR2 YYNGEE. Germline trimming cut 1 base from V and 0 bases from J; bases unmatched to any gene: 5. This CDR3 reads CASSVSLGLAGSTDTQYF. The CDR3 DNA is TGTGCCAGCAGCGTATCCCTGGGACTAGCGGGGAGCACAGATACGCAGTATTTT.